This entry describes one T cell receptor (beta chain). Genomic DNA constituted the template upon which TCR beta VDJ and CDR3 profiling was performed. A single record per CDR3 protein comes from TCRdb applying MiXCR to the reads. Found here are 200,000 to 300,000 distinct CDR3 sequences, approximately 80% of them singletons; the top ten hold over 35%. From germline, CDR1 is LNHDA and CDR2 SQIVND (reference sequence). CDR3 size: 14 residues. The germline V and J ends were trimmed by 5 bases and 1 base, with 8 bases remaining between them. The sample comes from a study of CD8+CD57+ T cells in acquired aplastic anemia. Whoever was chosen for sequencing had shown CD8+CD57+ cell expansion by flow cytometry. Blood was sampled before the patients had received any therapy.

Sequencing was carried out using sorted CD4+, CD8+, or CD8+CD57+ T cells (not recorded which) from PBMCs. This chain connects TRBV19 to TRBJ2-2, with D unclear. The source of this sequence is a human donor with aplastic anemia. CDR3 protein: CASSGTGNTGELFF. CDR3 DNA: TGTGCCAGTAGTGGCACGGGGAACACCGGGGAGCTGTTTTTT.